This paragraph covers one T cell receptor beta chain sequence. A few counts support this clonotype. Its binding antigen is unknown. No base quality information exists; no much larger clone differs at one position. This entry is derived from a study of T cell repertoires in cytomegalovirus infection (dated 2019 in TCRdb). Background on the whole study: Alongside well-studied HLA-B-restricted epitopes, the peptide stimulations were aimed at recently identified HLA-C-restricted CMV epitopes, whose presentation resists viral immunomodulation. Donor HLA type was relevant to the analysis, because carriage of CMV infection together with the matching HLA type was indicated by public TCR beta signatures. Overall study outcomes, separate from this receptor: The ex vivo response was dominated by HLA-C-restricted CMV-specific TCR beta clonotypes, which also provided the single most frequent clonotype in two of eight donors. Carriers of CMV infection plus the relevant HLA type were discriminated by the cumulative frequency of public TCR beta family members in the study cohort and in an independent roughly 350-donor cohort.

The treatment or condition label here, explained by the study, means: in vitro stimulation with specific CMV peptide epitopes to enrich CMV-specific T cells. The sequencer listed for this sample is Illumina HiSeq 1500. TCRdb cleaned the public reads at Q25 with fastp, built clones with MiXCR and kept in-frame beta chains. Here each entry gathers all rows of one CDR3 protein and keeps the most common genes and DNA. A total of about 770,000 distinct CDR3 sequences appear in this sample, 25% to 30% of them only once. The ten largest clones capture around 13% of the sample. The starting material was cultured CD8+ T cells from PBMCs, obtained from culture after CMV antigen stimulation. This clonotype was obtained from a human donor in good health (CMV status not recorded). Some clones in this sample may be carry-over from other donors' samples.

The CDR3 protein sequence reads: CASSSTGADGYTF. The DNA sequence follows: TGTGCCAGCAGTTCTACAGGGGCAGATGGCTACACCTTC. The chain is made from TRBV12-3 or TRBV12-4 and TRBJ1-2; TRBD1 lines up with 7 middle nucleotides. Trimmed from V: 4 bases; trimmed from J: 6 bases; junction bases lacking a gene match: 5. From its cysteine to its phenylalanine, the CDR3 spans 13 amino acids. Just CDR3 DNA is preserved here, 39 bases in frame from base 1.